These 17 T cell receptor beta chains were sequenced from one sample in a study of T cells in tuberculosis. Described time point: new active TB diagnosis, blood taken before or within 7 days of starting treatment. Repertoires were generated with immunoSEQ multiplex PCR, while TCRdb's copy carries only in-frame clones and drops some. Here the sample spans approximately 49,000 clones, 90% to 95% being singletons. The sequences come from PBMCs, collected at tuberculosis diagnosis. The receptors were gathered from an adult with tuberculosis.

The chain couples TRBV2 to TRBJ1-1; D is unclear. This CDR3 region has 16 residues. Germline CDR1 SNHLY, CDR2 FYNNEI. The ends were cut back, 7 bases at V and 0 bases at J, with 18 bases in the middle. CDR3 DNA: TGTGCCAGCACACCCCCGTTTGGGGAGTTGAACACTGAAGCTTTCTTT. It is translated as CASTPPFGELNTEAFF.

The J gene is TRBJ2-5, the V gene TRBV13; D perhaps matches TRBD2 (5 bases). CDR3 size: 17 residues. CDR1 is PRHDT, CDR2 FYEKMQ, per germline (reference sequence). Trimming took 4 bases from V and 3 from J, leaving 21 bases between them. The CDR3 coding sequence is TGTGCCAGCAGCTCCCGGAATCTCGGCCTAGCAGAAGAGACCCAGTACTTC. Protein product: CASSSRNLGLAEETQYF.

V gene TRBV30 combines with J gene TRBJ1-5; maybe TRBD1 (6 bases). Germline V CDR1 and CDR2: GTSNPN, SVGIG (reference sequence). The CDR3 length is 14 residues. The V gene lost 4 bases and the J gene lost 4 bases, with 14 bases spanning the gap. The CDR3 region has the DNA TGTGCCTGGATGCTCCAGGGGAGTAATCAGCCCCAGCATTTT. This sequence encodes CAWMLQGSNQPQHF.

This sequence joins TRBV7-9 and TRBJ1-1, with D hard to call. The V end was cut by 7 bases, the J end by 4 bases, with 10 bases between. The CDR3 is 12 residues long. The germline V gene encodes CDR1 SEHNR and CDR2 FQNEAQ (reference sequence). The CDR3 sequence is CASKGVSTEAFF. The CDR3 DNA is TGTGCCAGCAAGGGAGTTAGCACTGAAGCTTTCTTT.

The V and J genes are TRBV5-1 and TRBJ2-3; 15 bases align to TRBD2. The CDR3 has 20 residues. Germline trimming cut 4 bases from V and 2 bases from J; bases unmatched to any gene: 14. Germline assignment: CDR1 SGHRS and CDR2 YFSETQ. The CDR3 DNA is TGCGCCAGCAGCGCTTCCGGGACTAGCGGGAGGCCGTTGCTCACAGATACGCAGTATTTT. Translating gives CASSASGTSGRPLLTDTQYF. The whole variable domain, remainder taken from reference TRBV5-1 and TRBJ2-3, is KAGVTQTPRYLIKTRGQQVTLSCSPISGHRSVSWYQQTPGQGLQFLFEYFSETQRNKGNFPGRFSGRQFSNSRSEMNVSTLELGDSALYLCASSASGTSGRPLLTDTQYFGPGTRLTVL.

This clone was counted between two and nine times. This chain joins TRBV29-1 and TRBJ1-1; the D gene is possibly TRBD1 (6 bases). V lost 1 base and J 0 bases, leaving 9 bases between the germline ends. Germline V gives CDR1 SQVTM, CDR2 ANQGSEA. This CDR3 spans 14 amino acids. The CDR3 sequence: CSVEADRLNTEAFF. CDR3 sequence (DNA): TGCAGCGTTGAAGCGGACAGATTGAACACTGAAGCTTTCTTT.

The chain employs TRBV5-1 and TRBJ1-2; maybe TRBD1 (6 bases). CDR3 length: 15 amino acids. V lost 4 bases and J 3 bases, leaving 16 bases between the germline ends. Germline V lookup: CDR1 SGHRS, CDR2 YFSETQ. CDR3: CASSHSGAGDYGYTF. In DNA, the CDR3 is TGCGCCAGCAGCCACTCAGGGGCCGGAGACTATGGCTACACCTTC.

The V and J genes are TRBV14 and TRBJ2-3, with D maybe TRBD2 (6 bases). The CDR3 is 15 residues long. Germline V gene sequence: CDR1 SGHDN, CDR2 FVKESK. Trimming cost V 3 bases and J 3 bases, with 13 bases left between them. The CDR3 nucleotides are TGTGCCAGCAGCCAGCGGGGAGTCTTGACAGATACGCAGTATTTT. Translated: CASSQRGVLTDTQYF.

V usage is TRBV5-1 and J usage is TRBJ2-7, with D maybe TRBD2 (6 bases). The CDR3 spans 13 residues. Germline lookup yields CDR1 SGHRS and CDR2 YFSETQ. V gave up 0 bases and J gave up 4 bases, with 8 bases separating them. As DNA, the CDR3 is TGCGCCAGCAGCTTGGAGGGGAGGTACGAGCAGTACTTC. Translation: CASSLEGRYEQYF. The full variable domain, rest sourced from reference TRBV5-1 and TRBJ2-7, is KAGVTQTPRYLIKTRGQQVTLSCSPISGHRSVSWYQQTPGQGLQFLFEYFSETQRNKGNFPGRFSGRQFSNSRSEMNVSTLELGDSALYLCASSLEGRYEQYFGPGTRLTVT.

The chain carries TRBV30 and TRBJ2-2; 11 bases map to TRBD2. The CDR3 spans 15 residues. Germline V lookup: CDR1 GTSNPN, CDR2 SVGIG (reference sequence). J gave up 4 bases and V 2 bases, and 3 bases lay outside the gene matches. The CDR3 spells CAWSLAGGVTGELFF. The CDR3 coding sequence is TGTGCCTGGAGTTTAGCGGGAGGGGTCACCGGGGAGCTGTTTTTT.

The CDR3 protein is CSGLSGELFF. The CDR3 coding sequence is TGCAGCGGTCTATCCGGGGAGCTGTTTTTT. The chain is built from TRBV29-1 and TRBJ2-2; unclear D gene. Trimming shortened V by 7 bases and J by 6 bases, and 6 bases separated the two germline ends. This CDR3 is built from 10 residues. The germline V gene encodes CDR1 SQVTM and CDR2 ANQGSEA.

Written as DNA, the CDR3 is TGTGCCAGCTCCCCGGTGGTCGGACAGGGGGCATCAGATACGCAGTATTTT. Translating gives CASSPVVGQGASDTQYF. The V gene is TRBV18, the J gene TRBJ2-3; the match to TRBD1 covers 11 bases. V shed 6 bases and J 4 bases; nucleotides not matched to a gene: 12. Germline lookup yields CDR1 KGHSH and CDR2 LQKENI. The CDR3 consists of 17 residues.

The chain combines TRBV4-1 with TRBJ2-1; D is unresolved. Germline CDR1 reads MGHRA; CDR2 reads YSYEKL. This CDR3 spans 15 amino acids. The V and J ends lost 1 base and 5 bases respectively, with 12 bases between them. The CDR3 reads CASSQVASGNNEQFF. Here the CDR3 DNA reads TGCGCCAGCAGCCAAGTAGCATCCGGTAACAATGAGCAGTTCTTC.

This chain uses TRBV5-4 with TRBJ2-7; TRBD1 matches at 9 bases. After removal of 1 base from V and 2 bases from J, the junction contained 10 bases not matched to a gene. The CDR3 is 17 residues long. CDR1 SGHNT and CDR2 YYREEE come from the germline V gene (reference sequence). CDR3 loop: CASSLYTGQGFTYEQYF. The CDR3 DNA reads as TGTGCCAGCAGCTTGTACACGGGACAGGGCTTTACCTACGAGCAGTACTTC.

The chain employs TRBV9 and TRBJ2-7, with TRBD2 matching 9 bases. CDR1 SGDLS and CDR2 YYNGEE come from the germline V gene. V lost 3 bases, J lost 0 bases, and 1 base stayed unmatched. CDR3 length: 14 residues. The CDR3 protein is CASSAGLASYEQYF. As DNA, the CDR3 is TGTGCCAGCAGCGCGGGACTAGCCTCCTACGAGCAGTACTTC.

This clone was recorded a few times. The chain recombines TRBV5-4 with TRBJ2-7, with TRBD1 matching 8 bases. The germline V gene has CDR1 SGHNT and CDR2 YYREEE (reference sequence). CDR3 length: 16 residues. The ends lost 0 bases at V and 2 bases at J; junction bases unmatched: 7. The CDR3 region is CASSLGTGNLPYEQYF. The CDR3 DNA follows: TGTGCCAGCAGCTTGGGGACAGGGAACTTACCCTACGAGCAGTACTTC.

The gene calls are TRBV13 and TRBJ2-5; the D gene is possibly TRBD1 (5 bases). Per the germline V gene, CDR1 is PRHDT and CDR2 is FYEKMQ (reference sequence). V was cut by 4 bases and J by 9 bases, with 12 bases left in between. The CDR3 consists of 12 residues. CDR3 nucleotide sequence: TGTGCCAGCAGCTCGGTCCAAGGGGCCCAGTACTTC. It translates to CASSSVQGAQYF.